A selection of T cell receptor beta chains follows, all from one sample in a study of beta chain features in type 1 diabetes. The table came from immunoSEQ multiplex PCR; TCRdb's copy has only in-frame clones and leaves some out. In the table there are over 150,000 clones, about 7.8% of which are singletons. Sequenced material: central memory CD4+ T cells from blood. The receptors originated from a woman in her forties with type 1 diabetes. CDR3s include the opening cysteine and the closing phenylalanine or tryptophan. The D gene is left open where the match is weak. Some rows have no size entry. The others give once, few or many, or a class for an expanded clone.

clone_size j_call v_call d_call cdr3_aa cdr3_nt
many TRBJ1-5 TRBV28 TRBD1 CASSFVTGYNQPQHF TGTGCCAGCAGTTTTGTGACAGGGTACAATCAGCCCCAGCATTTT
many TRBJ2-3 TRBV30 TRBD2 CAWSGLAGVTDTQYF TGTGCCTGGAGCGGTCTAGCGGGGGTCACAGATACGCAGTATTTT
few TRBJ1-2 TRBV6-6 NA CASSYGGGANYGYTF TGTGCCAGCAGTTACGGGGGGGGCGCTAACTATGGCTACACCTTC
NA TRBJ2-3 TRBV4-3 TRBD2 CASSQGAGGGTDTQYF TGCGCCAGCAGCCAAGGAGCGGGGGGCGGCACAGATACGCAGTATTTT
few TRBJ2-4 TRBV5-4 NA CASSLARLNIQYF TGTGCCAGCAGCTTGGCGCGGTTAAACATTCAGTACTTC
NA TRBJ1-2 TRBV28 TRBD1 CASLTETDRGHGYTF TGTGCCAGCCTTACCGAGACGGACAGGGGGCATGGCTACACCTTC
few TRBJ2-7 TRBV6-1 NA CASRWRTESSYEQYF TGTGCCAGCAGATGGAGGACAGAAAGCTCCTACGAGCAGTACTTC
few TRBJ1-2 TRBV28 TRBD1 CASSTGASYNYGYTF TGTGCCAGCAGTACAGGGGCCAGTTATAACTATGGCTACACCTTC
NA TRBJ1-2 TRBV28 NA CASSRGNFYGYTF TGTGCCAGCAGCCGAGGGAACTTCTATGGCTACACCTTC
NA TRBJ2-5 TRBV6-1 TRBD1 CASRTGVGETQYF TGTGCCAGCAGGACAGGGGTTGGTGAGACCCAGTACTTC
NA TRBJ1-1 TRBV28 NA CASSQGTEYEAFF TGTGCCAGCAGTCAGGGGACCGAATACGAAGCTTTCTTT
NA TRBJ2-1 TRBV29-1 NA CISRLCLRGNEQFF TGCATCTCCCGACTTTGCCTCAGGGGCAATGAGCAGTTCTTC
few TRBJ2-1 TRBV7-3 NA CASSAFGTGRPNEQFF TGTGCCAGCAGCGCGTTTGGGACTGGGCGCCCCAATGAGCAGTTCTTC
few TRBJ2-3 TRBV7-3 TRBD2 CASSPARSGSVTDTQYF TGTGCCAGCAGCCCGGCGCGAAGCGGGAGCGTCACAGATACGCAGTATTTT
NA TRBJ1-2 TRBV5-1 NA CASSLDRGNYGYTF TGCGCCAGCAGCTTGGATCGGGGGAACTATGGCTACACCTTC
few TRBJ2-7 TRBV6-6 TRBD2 CASRTPSGGEQYF TGTGCCAGCAGAACCCCGTCGGGAGGCGAGCAGTACTTC
few TRBJ2-1 TRBV28 NA CASSSSRSEQFF TGTGCCAGCAGCTCGTCCCGGAGTGAGCAGTTCTTC
NA TRBJ1-2 TRBV20-1 NA CSASLYGYTF TGCAGTGCTTCCCTTTATGGCTACACCTTC
NA TRBJ2-5 TRBV9 NA CASSVGGIQETQYF TGTGCCAGCAGCGTAGGAGGGATCCAAGAGACCCAGTACTTC
few TRBJ2-7 TRBV28 TRBD1 CASRPGTGGSEQYF TGTGCCAGTCGCCCCGGGACAGGGGGAAGCGAGCAGTACTTC
few TRBJ1-2 TRBV7-9 NA CASSLLPGTPNYGYTF TGTGCCAGCAGCTTACTCCCCGGGACACCAAACTATGGCTACACCTTC
few TRBJ1-1 TRBV29-1 TRBD1 CSGGTGEVATEAFF TGCAGCGGTGGGACAGGGGAAGTGGCCACTGAAGCTTTCTTT
few TRBJ1-2 TRBV5-4 NA CASSLGGEAGYTF TGTGCCAGCAGCTTGGGGGGGGAGGCTGGCTACACCTTC
NA TRBJ2-1 TRBV10-3 TRBD2 CAISELADNEQFF TGTGCCATCAGTGAGCTAGCGGACAATGAGCAGTTCTTC
NA TRBJ2-7 TRBV6-6 NA CASSPSYEQYF TGTGCCAGCAGCCCTTCCTACGAGCAGTACTTC
NA TRBJ2-3 TRBV30 NA CAWRGSGTQYF TGTGCCTGGAGGGGCAGTGGTACGCAGTATTTT
NA TRBJ2-3 TRBV10-3 TRBD2 CAIRRGVDTDTQYF TGTGCCATCAGGCGGGGGGTTGACACAGATACGCAGTATTTT
NA TRBJ2-2 TRBV4-2 NA CASSPEGGGYSGELFF TGTGCCAGCAGCCCCGAGGGAGGGGGGTACAGCGGGGAGCTGTTTTTT
NA TRBJ2-5 TRBV9 NA CASILVGGQETQYF TGTGCCAGCATCCTAGTGGGAGGTCAAGAGACCCAGTACTTC
few TRBJ1-1 TRBV4-1 NA CASSQDGGRNTEAFF TGCGCCAGCAGCCAAGACGGAGGGAGGAACACTGAAGCTTTCTTT
NA TRBJ1-3 TRBV29-1 NA CSVAWSSGNTIYF TGCAGCGTTGCATGGAGCTCTGGAAACACCATATATTTT
NA TRBJ2-5 TRBV18 NA CASSRLAEETQYF TGTGCCAGCTCACGTCTTGCGGAAGAGACCCAGTACTTC
many TRBJ1-5 TRBV18 NA CASSWSKNQPQHF TGTGCCAGCTCATGGAGCAAGAATCAGCCCCAGCATTTT
few TRBJ2-5 TRBV4-3 NA CASSQGVGQETQYF TGCGCCAGCAGCCAGGGTGTCGGGCAAGAGACCCAGTACTTC
few TRBJ2-7 TRBV4-2 NA CASSQASGLPTSSYEQYF TGTGCCAGCAGCCAAGCTTCGGGACTGCCGACTAGCTCCTACGAGCAGTACTTC
NA TRBJ2-1 TRBV9 NA CASNLYRGGSYNEQFF TGTGCCAGCAACCTATACAGGGGAGGATCCTACAATGAGCAGTTCTTC
NA TRBJ1-2 TRBV11-2 NA CASSGTQGNYGYTF TGTGCCAGCAGCGGTACTCAGGGAAACTATGGCTACACCTTC